These 19 T cell receptor beta chains share one sample of origin, sequenced in a study of T cell repertoires in cytomegalovirus infection. TCRdb re-called the reads through MiXCR, storing one row per CDR3 protein. The data contain about half a million distinct CDR3 sequences, 33% of them seen just once; the ten biggest clones take up 17%. Their recognized antigens are unknown. The source was cultured PBMCs, collected from culture after CMV antigen stimulation. These receptors originate from a human donor in good health (CMV status not recorded). Some clones in this sample may be carry-over from other donors' samples.

A word on this clonotype: This may arise from a read error, as a much more abundant clone is one base away. The chain joins TRBV7-2 to TRBJ2-3, with 9 positions matching TRBD1. CDR3 size: 15 residues. Germline CDR1 reads SGHTA; CDR2 reads FQGNSA. For the CDR3, the DNA is TGTGCCAACAGCTTTGGACAGGGGAGGTCAGATACGCAGTATTTT. It encodes CANSFGQGRSDTQYF.

V is TRBV19 and J is TRBJ1-2; D is undetermined. This CDR3 is built from 15 residues. The germline V gene encodes CDR1 LNHDA and CDR2 SQIVND (reference sequence). V lost 6 bases to trimming and J lost 5 bases, with 19 bases between them. The CDR3 DNA reads TGTGCCAGTAGAGACCCGGGAGTAAGTCGTTATGGCTACACCTTC. Amino acids: CASRDPGVSRYGYTF.

The J gene is TRBJ2-5, the V gene TRBV7-6, with D maybe TRBD2 (6 bases). Germline V gene lookup returns CDR1 SGHVS and CDR2 FNYEAQ. The V end was cut by 1 base, the J end by 1 base, with 13 bases between. The CDR3 contains 16 residues. CDR3 amino acids: CASSLGAGPSQETQYF. CDR3 nucleotide sequence: TGTGCCAGCAGCTTAGGGGCGGGACCGAGCCAAGAGACCCAGTACTTC. The complete variable domain, with remaining parts taken from reference TRBV7-6 and TRBJ2-5, reads GAGVSQSPRYKVTKRGQDVALRCDPISGHVSLYWYRQALGQGPEFLTYFNYEAQQDKSGLPNDRFSAERPEGSISTLTIQRTEQRDSAMYRCASSLGAGPSQETQYFGPGTRLLVL.

This clonotype has at least ten counts. The chain joins TRBV5-6 to TRBJ2-3; 9 bases are a match to TRBD2. CDR3 length equals 15 residues. V shed 4 bases, J shed 6 bases, and the junction held 9 bases outside the gene matches. Germline V CDR1 and CDR2: SGHDT, YYEEEE. CDR3 protein: CASSGSGRDWDTQYF. CDR3 nucleotide sequence: TGTGCCAGCAGCGGTAGCGGGAGAGACTGGGATACGCAGTATTTT.

This chain links TRBV7-2 with TRBJ1-1, with D maybe TRBD1 (5 bases). Trimming took off 5 bases at V and 0 bases at J, with 22 bases between the two ends. This CDR3 spans 18 amino acids. CDR1 and CDR2 from the germline V gene are SGHTA and FQGNSA. The CDR3 reads CASSTPTGWGGMNTEAFF. For the CDR3, the DNA is TGTGCCAGCAGCACACCCACAGGCTGGGGCGGGATGAACACTGAAGCTTTCTTT.

The rearrangement links TRBV7-2 to TRBJ2-7; 11 bases agree with TRBD2. The J segment lost 4 bases and the V segment lost 1 base, leaving 3 bases of the junction unmatched. CDR1 SGHTA and CDR2 FQGNSA come from the germline V gene. The CDR3 covers 15 residues. The CDR3 spells CASSLEASGRYEQYF. The CDR3 DNA sequence: TGTGCCAGCAGCTTAGAGGCTAGCGGGAGGTACGAGCAGTACTTC.

The genes are TRBV4-3 and TRBJ2-7, with D maybe TRBD2 (5 bases). Germline CDR1 is LGHNA and CDR2 is YSLEER. The CDR3 loop spans 16 amino acids. Trimming removed 0 bases from V and 0 bases from J, with 12 bases in between. CDR3 coding DNA: TGCGCCAGCAGCCAAGATAGTACGGGAAGCTCCTACGAGCAGTACTTC. This codes for CASSQDSTGSSYEQYF.

In its sample, this clonotype was seen once. This rearrangement joins TRBV7-3 to TRBJ2-1; D gene ambiguous. CDR1 SGHTA and CDR2 FQGTGA come from the germline V gene. This CDR3 comprises 17 residues. V was shortened by 1 base and J by 2 bases, with 15 bases between the two germline ends. In DNA form, the CDR3 reads TGTGCCAGCAGCTTAAATCCAGGATCAGTCCCCTACAATGAGCAGTTCTTC. The encoded protein is CASSLNPGSVPYNEQFF.

This clonotype came up once. The chain is built from TRBV9 and TRBJ2-6; D gene uncertain. V dropped 3 bases and J dropped 0 bases, with 7 bases sitting between them. Per the germline V gene, CDR1 is SGDLS and CDR2 is YYNGEE. The CDR3 covers 15 residues. CDR3 coding DNA: TGTGCCAGCAGCGCTGGAGACTCTGGGGCCAACGTCCTGACTTTC. This translates into CASSAGDSGANVLTF.

This clonotype was found a few times. V is TRBV7-2 and J is TRBJ2-1; 15 nucleotides match TRBD2. The CDR3 extends over 19 amino acids. V shed 2 bases and J 5 bases; nucleotides not matched to a gene: 10. The germline gives CDR1 SGHTA, CDR2 FQGNSA. The DNA for the CDR3 is TGTGCCAGCAGCTTATATCATTCGGGGACTAGCGGGAGGAACAATGAGCAGTTCTTC. Translating gives CASSLYHSGTSGRNNEQFF. Full variable domain (rest looked up from reference TRBV7-2 and TRBJ2-1): GAGVSQSPSNKVTEKGKDVELRCDPISGHTALYWYRQSLGQGLEFLIYFQGNSAPDKSGLPSDRFSAERTGGSVSTLTIQRTQQEDSAVYLCASSLYHSGTSGRNNEQFFGPGTRLTVL.

The V and J genes are TRBV7-6 and TRBJ1-1; the D gene is possibly TRBD1 (6 bases). The germline gives CDR1 SGHVS, CDR2 FNYEAQ. This CDR3 contains 16 residues. V was cut by 1 base and J by 5 bases, with 17 bases left in between. The CDR3 nucleotides read TGTGCCAGCAGCTTAGACCCGGGGATAGGGGGAACTGAAGCTTTCTTT. Translating gives CASSLDPGIGGTEAFF. Full variable domain (outside the CDR3, taken from reference TRBV7-6 and TRBJ1-1): GAGVSQSPRYKVTKRGQDVALRCDPISGHVSLYWYRQALGQGPEFLTYFNYEAQQDKSGLPNDRFSAERPEGSISTLTIQRTEQRDSAMYRCASSLDPGIGGTEAFFGQGTRLTVV.

This clonotype was picked up many times. V and J are TRBV2 and TRBJ2-1; D could derive from TRBD1 or TRBD2 (6 bases each). Germline V gene sequence: CDR1 SNHLY, CDR2 FYNNEI. V gave up 6 bases and J gave up 15 bases, with 21 bases separating them. The length of the CDR3 is 13 residues. The CDR3 bases are TGTGCCAGCAGGGAGGGACCCGATGGGACAAGGTTCTTC. The encoded protein is CASREGPDGTRFF.

The chain is built from TRBV7-2 and TRBJ1-5, with 7 bases matching TRBD1. V lost 4 bases, J lost 0 bases, and 9 bases stayed unmatched. Germline V CDR1 and CDR2: SGHTA, FQGNSA. The CDR3 loop spans 17 amino acids. In nucleotides, the CDR3 is TGTGCCAGCAGCTCCCACAGGGGCCAGTATAGCAATCAGCCCCAGCATTTT. It yields the protein CASSSHRGQYSNQPQHF.

The chain combines TRBV19 with TRBJ2-1; 9 bases are a match to TRBD2. Germline-derived CDR1 and CDR2 are LNHDA and SQIVND (reference sequence). V was pared by 6 bases and J by 0 bases, with 6 bases of the junction left unmatched. The CDR3 loop spans 16 amino acids. DNA for the CDR3: TGTGCCAGTAGACGGACTAGCGTAAGCTCCTACAATGAGCAGTTCTTC. This translates into CASRRTSVSSYNEQFF.

CDR3 nucleotide sequence: TGTGCTAGTGGGCCAACAGCTAACTATGGCTACACCTTC. Its protein is CASGPTANYGYTF. The rearrangement uses TRBV12-5 and TRBJ1-2, with D hard to call. The length of the CDR3 is 13 residues. The germline V gene has CDR1 LGHNT and CDR2 FRNRAP. Trimming removed 6 bases at V and 0 bases at J, with 8 bases between.

This clonotype was found a few times. The chain is built from TRBV19 and TRBJ2-3; 8 positions match TRBD1. This CDR3 spans 17 amino acids. V shed 6 bases, J shed 2 bases, and the junction held 13 bases outside the gene matches. In germline, CDR1 is LNHDA, CDR2 SQIVND (reference sequence). The CDR3 region is CASRPPTGEDHTDTQYF. As DNA, the CDR3 is TGTGCCAGTAGGCCCCCGACAGGGGAGGACCACACAGATACGCAGTATTTT.

V is TRBV7-6 and J is TRBJ1-4; D is perhaps TRBD1 (6 bases). V was cut by 1 base and J by 8 bases, with 14 bases left in between. The CDR3 is 15 amino acids. Germline CDR1 is SGHVS and CDR2 is FNYEAQ. CDR3 DNA sequence: TGTGCCAGCAGCTTAGGACAGGCACAGGGAGAAAAACTGTTTTTT. It is translated as CASSLGQAQGEKLFF. The whole variable domain, filled in from reference TRBV7-6 and TRBJ1-4, reads GAGVSQSPRYKVTKRGQDVALRCDPISGHVSLYWYRQALGQGPEFLTYFNYEAQQDKSGLPNDRFSAERPEGSISTLTIQRTEQRDSAMYRCASSLGQAQGEKLFFGSGTQLSVL.

The V call is TRBV7-6, the J call TRBJ1-3, with TRBD1 identical over 9 bases. Germline V gene lookup returns CDR1 SGHVS and CDR2 FNYEAQ. Trimming at V came to 10 bases and at J to 6 bases, leaving 7 bases not matched to a gene. CDR3 size: 13 residues. Here the CDR3 reads CAIRDRGENTIYF. In nucleotides, the CDR3 is TGTGCCATCCGCGACAGGGGGGAAAACACCATATATTTT.

This clonotype was counted between two and nine times. V usage is TRBV15 and J usage is TRBJ2-2, with D uncertain. Looked up from germline, CDR1 is LNHNV and CDR2 is YYDKDF (reference sequence). The V end lost 6 bases, the J end lost 6 bases, and 11 bases lay between the germline ends. The CDR3 has 13 residues. CDR3 sequence reads: CATSPEPPGELFF. CDR3 DNA: TGTGCCACCAGTCCCGAACCCCCCGGGGAGCTGTTTTTT.